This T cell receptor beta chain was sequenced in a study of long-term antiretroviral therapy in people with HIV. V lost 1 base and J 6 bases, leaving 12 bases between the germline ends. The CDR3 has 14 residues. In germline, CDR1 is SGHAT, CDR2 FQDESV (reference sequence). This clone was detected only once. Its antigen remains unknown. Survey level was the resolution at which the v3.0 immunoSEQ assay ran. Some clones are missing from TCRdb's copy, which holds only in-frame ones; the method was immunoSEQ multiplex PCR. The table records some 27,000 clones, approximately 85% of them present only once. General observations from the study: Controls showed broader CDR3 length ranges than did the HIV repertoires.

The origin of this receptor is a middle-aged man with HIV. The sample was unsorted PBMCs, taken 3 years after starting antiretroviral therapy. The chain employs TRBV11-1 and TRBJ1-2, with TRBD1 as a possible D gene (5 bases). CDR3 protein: CASSLGGRDDGYTF. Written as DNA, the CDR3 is TGTGCCAGCAGCTTAGGGGGCCGGGACGATGGCTACACCTTC. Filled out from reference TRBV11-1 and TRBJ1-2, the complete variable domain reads EAEVAQSPRYKITEKSQAVAFWCDPISGHATLYWYRQILGQGPELLVQFQDESVVDDSQLPKDRFSAERLKGVDSTLKIQPAELGDSAMYLCASSLGGRDDGYTFGSGTRLTVV.